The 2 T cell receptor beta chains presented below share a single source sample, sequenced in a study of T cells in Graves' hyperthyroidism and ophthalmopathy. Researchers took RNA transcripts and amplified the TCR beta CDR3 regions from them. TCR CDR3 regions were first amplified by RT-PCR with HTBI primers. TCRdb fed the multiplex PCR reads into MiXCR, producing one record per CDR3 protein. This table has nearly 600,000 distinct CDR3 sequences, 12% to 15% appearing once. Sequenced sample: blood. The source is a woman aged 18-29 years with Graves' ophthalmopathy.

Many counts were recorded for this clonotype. The CDR3 loop reads CASSTTSDTEAFF. For the CDR3, the DNA is TGTGCCAGCAGCACGACTTCCGACACTGAAGCTTTCTTT. The gene calls are TRBV7-3 and TRBJ1-1, with D unresolved. With 5 bases removed from V and 3 bases from J, the gap between germline ends came to 10 bases. Germline CDR1 SGHTA, CDR2 FQGTGA. The CDR3 loop spans 13 amino acids.

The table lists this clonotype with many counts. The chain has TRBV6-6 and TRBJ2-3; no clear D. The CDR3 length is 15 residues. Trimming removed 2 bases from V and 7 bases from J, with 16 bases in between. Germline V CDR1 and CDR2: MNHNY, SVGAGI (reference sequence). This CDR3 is CASSYLGRGGNTQYF. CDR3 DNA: TGTGCCAGCAGTTACCTCGGTCGTGGTGGGAATACGCAGTATTTT.